This TCR beta chain emerged from a study of cytomegalovirus exposure and HLA in healthy donors. Trimming removed 5 bases from V and 6 bases from J, with 17 bases in between. This CDR3 contains 15 residues. From germline, CDR1 is MDHEN and CDR2 SYDVKM. A remark on this clone: Its specificity is unknown.

PCR used 60 Vbeta primers and 13 Jbeta primers. Profiled with immunoSEQ multiplex PCR; TCRdb holds only in-frame clones, not every one. Of 180,000 or so clones in the sample, 65% to 85% were seen once. Findings and limits, study-wide: Presence/absence analysis assumed near-uniform sequencing depth across donors. Owing to their indistinguishability, certain V segments, notably TRBV6-2 and TRBV6-3, were excluded. Later analysis suggested most CMV-associated TCR beta chains were HLA-restricted. The sole available immune exposure information was CMV serostatus.

The chain combines TRBV28 with TRBJ2-1; D perhaps matches TRBD2 (6 bases). The receptor was isolated from a girl aged 5 to 17 in good health and CMV-seropositive. The sample was PBMCs. In DNA form, the CDR3 reads TGTGCCAGCAGTCTAACGGGATTGGGGGGCAATGAGCAGTTCTTC. It is translated as CASSLTGLGGNEQFF.